Reported below is one T cell receptor beta chain. V shed 4 bases and J 7 bases; nucleotides not matched to a gene: 8. This CDR3 spans 15 amino acids. Germline V CDR1 and CDR2: SGHAT, FQNNGV. This entry is derived from a study of blood T cell repertoires in COVID-19. TCRdb's table, derived via immunoSEQ multiplex PCR, lists solely in-frame clones and lacks some. This table holds 150,000 to 200,000 clones, 88% found once. Clinical history reported by participants formed the basis on which cohorts were assigned. Source material: PBMCs or T cells enriched from blood (not recorded which). This sequence originates from a young woman who had recovered from COVID-19. The chain has TRBV11-2 and TRBJ2-2; 8 nucleotides line up with TRBD2. CDR3 nucleotide sequence: TGTGCCAGCAGCTCCTTAGCGGGGCCCGGCGGGGAGCTGTTTTTT. Residues: CASSSLAGPGGELFF.